This T cell receptor beta chain originates from a study of beta chain features in type 1 diabetes (dated by TCRdb to the late 2010s). For the wider study: Patients and healthy donors did not differ in mean age, gender distribution, total cell number or subset yield. Across all samples, almost 110 million sorted cells were examined, and cell number per subset correlated strongly with RNA yield. Regulatory and stem cell-like memory subsets were obtained from only 8 patients and roughly 8 healthy donors, while naive and central memory subsets were obtained from all 30 or so donors. In the study, TCRB repertoires of sorted circulating CD4+ T cell subsets from recently diagnosed type 1 diabetes patients were compared with those of matched healthy donors.

Study-level results and caveats: PCR might favor shorter templates, but patient and control samples were amplified and corrected together, so any skew would affect both groups equally. Because the HLA sub-analyses included only small numbers of individuals, any influence of HLA type on TCRB rearrangement was left unresolved. Because cDNA rather than genomic DNA was sequenced, highly expressing activated cells could have been over-represented, although no difference in activation and CD3 levels was found between groups. Naive, central memory and regulatory TCRB repertoires appeared more similar among patients than among healthy donors. At VDJ recombination sites, patients with type 1 diabetes made fewer insertions and deleted more nucleotides, a pattern implying thymic rearrangement abnormalities. Type 1 diabetes patients showed a moderate but significant shortening of TCRB CDR3 length in all four CD4+ subsets.

From each donor, a single peripheral blood sample of approximately 120 mL on average was drawn into heparinised tubes. Using a panel that included CD45RO, CCR7, CD25, CD127, CD95 and CD27, naive, central memory, regulatory and stem cell-like memory CD4+ T cells were sorted on a BD FACSAria II. A purity above 98% was achieved for all sorted populations. PBMCs were isolated right away by Lymphoprep density gradient centrifugation and were stained directly, without culture. To minimize batch effects, samples were stained and sorted in pairs, one healthy donor with one patient per experiment. Worth noting for this clone: Its specific antigen is unknown. It has no much larger one-base neighbor in the sample; base qualities were not kept.

The High Capacity cDNA Reverse Transcription Kit was used to reverse transcribe all of the isolated RNA, meaning that expressed TCRB transcripts were what got sequenced. Naive, central memory and regulatory T cell samples underwent deep immunoSEQ sequencing, averaging around 3.9 million total reads per sample. After sorted cells were lysed in RLT buffer, RNA was extracted with DNase-treated RNeasy Micro or Mini kits, with the choice depending on cell number. Each cell subset was processed on its own to prevent cross-contamination, while patient and healthy donor samples were processed together. The immunoSEQ multiplex PCR was used to amplify TCRB sequences from cDNA, yielding 87-bp fragments that span the CDR3 region. Sequencing of the amplicons was done on the Illumina HiSeq platform. Per the source publication's procedure: Synthetic template baselines were used to correct PCR bias computationally, reads within Hamming distance 2 were collapsed together, and singletons that could not be merged were discarded. Reads were aligned against IMGT to assign V, D and J genes, CDR3 length and insertions or deletions at six rearrangement sites. Clonotype counts were normalized to sorted cell number within each subset before computing true diversity and Gini coefficients with the tcR R package. The overlap coefficient, calculated on TCRB nucleotide sequences, was used to quantify repertoire sharing. Out-of-frame TCRB sequences from naive cells were analyzed to stand in for the pre-selection repertoire. The immuneACCESS repertoire file appears here via TCRdb, limited to in-frame rearrangements. These files lack a portion of the clones; in checked studies, under half of the deficit traces to unresolved V genes, and the cause of the others is not known. V and J calls and clone size follow that table, whereas D and trimming were derived from the DNA. This sample gives more than 250,000 clones in total; around 21% of them show up just once. The ten largest clones represent 0.028% of the sample.

Input material: naive CD4+ T cells from blood. Explained via the paper, the cell subset or site label denotes: true naive CD4+ T cells. The TCR was taken from a woman in her thirties or forties with type 1 diabetes.

The CDR3 protein sequence reads: CASSLGDYGYTF. The DNA sequence reads TGTGCCAGCAGCTTAGGAGACTATGGCTACACCTTC. Recombination linked TRBV7-9 to TRBJ1-2, with the identity of the D gene unclear. The germline ends are 3 bases apart after V is trimmed by 1 base and J by 3 bases. From the cysteine up to the phenylalanine, the CDR3 has a length of 12 residues. Of the read, only the CDR3 DNA is kept; its 36 bases are in frame from base 1. CDR1 and CDR2 are drawn from the germline V gene (reference sequence): SEHNR, FQNEAQ.